The source of this T cell receptor (beta chain) is a study of T cell responses to AZD1222 COVID-19 vaccine. There are 11 residues in the CDR3. Trimming left V 4 bases short and J 0 bases short, with 0 bases between. Germline V gene sequence: CDR1 LNHDA, CDR2 SQIVND (reference sequence). The table came from immunoSEQ multiplex PCR; TCRdb's copy has only in-frame clones and leaves some out. The data hold around 120,000 clones, with around 93% observed a single time. The gene calls are TRBV19 and TRBJ2-5; D gene ambiguous. The sequenced sample was peripheral blood, obtained on day 0 of AZD1222 vaccination. The origin of this receptor is an adult in good health. CDR3 residues: CASSNQETQYF. Here the CDR3 DNA reads TGTGCCAGTAGTAACCAAGAGACCCAGTACTTC.